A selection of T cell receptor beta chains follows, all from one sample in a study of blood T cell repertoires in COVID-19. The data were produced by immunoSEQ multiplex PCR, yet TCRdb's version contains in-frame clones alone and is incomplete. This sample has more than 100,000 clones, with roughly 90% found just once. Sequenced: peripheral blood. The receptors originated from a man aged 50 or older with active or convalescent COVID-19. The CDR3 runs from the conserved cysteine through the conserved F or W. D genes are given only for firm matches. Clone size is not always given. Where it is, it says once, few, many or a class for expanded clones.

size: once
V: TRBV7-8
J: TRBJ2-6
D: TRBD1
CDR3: CASSPGQGLSGANVLTF
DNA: TGTGCCAGCAGCCCTGGACAGGGACTCTCTGGGGCCAACGTCCTGACTTTC

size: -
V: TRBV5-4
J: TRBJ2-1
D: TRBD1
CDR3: CASSLRQGANNEQFF
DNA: TGTGCCAGCAGCTTGCGACAGGGGGCGAACAATGAGCAGTTCTTC

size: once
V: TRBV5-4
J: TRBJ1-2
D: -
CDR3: CASSLTGDYGYTF
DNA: TGTGCCAGCAGCTTGACAGGCGACTATGGCTACACCTTC

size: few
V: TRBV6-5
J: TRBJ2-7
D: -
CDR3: CASSYYRTRGDEQYF
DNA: TGTGCCAGCAGTTACTATAGGACCAGGGGCGACGAGCAGTACTTC

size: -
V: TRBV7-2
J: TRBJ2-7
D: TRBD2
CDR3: CASSPRLAGAYEQYF
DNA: TGTGCCAGCAGCCCCCGACTAGCGGGGGCCTACGAGCAGTACTTC

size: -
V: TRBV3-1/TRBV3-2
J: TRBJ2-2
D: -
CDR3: CASSQRGRPGELFF
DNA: TGTGCCAGCAGCCAAAGGGGCAGACCCGGGGAGCTGTTTTTT

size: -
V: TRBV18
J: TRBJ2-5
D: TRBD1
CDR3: CASSPTGQGLEETQYF
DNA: TGTGCCAGCTCACCAACCGGACAGGGCTTGGAAGAGACCCAGTACTTC

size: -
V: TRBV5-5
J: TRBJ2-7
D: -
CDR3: CASSLSGGGGGSYEQYF
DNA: TGTGCCAGCAGCCTAAGTGGTGGAGGGGGCGGATCCTACGAGCAGTACTTC

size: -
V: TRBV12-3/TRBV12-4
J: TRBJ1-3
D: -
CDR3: CASSSQAGNTIYF
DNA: TGTGCCAGCAGTTCACAGGCCGGAAACACCATATATTTT

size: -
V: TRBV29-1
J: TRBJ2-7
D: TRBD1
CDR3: CSVAGTGDEQYF
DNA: TGCAGCGTTGCCGGGACAGGGGACGAGCAGTACTTC

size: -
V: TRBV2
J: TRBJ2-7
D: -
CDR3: CASTEGGGAFYEQYF
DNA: TGTGCCAGCACCGAGGGGGGGGGCGCTTTTTACGAGCAGTACTTC

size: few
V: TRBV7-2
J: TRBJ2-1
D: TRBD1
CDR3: CASSRGQGGEQFF
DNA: TGTGCCAGCAGCCGGGGACAGGGAGGTGAGCAGTTCTTC

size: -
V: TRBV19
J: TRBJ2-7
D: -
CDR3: CASSIRGDYEQYF
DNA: TGTGCCAGTAGTATCAGAGGCGATTACGAGCAGTACTTC

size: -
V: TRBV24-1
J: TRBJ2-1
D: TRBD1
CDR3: CATSDPGQGLYNEQFF
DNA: TGTGCCACCAGTGATCCCGGACAGGGGTTATACAATGAGCAGTTCTTC

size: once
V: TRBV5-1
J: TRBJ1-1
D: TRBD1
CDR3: CASSLGSNRGLNTEAFF
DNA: TGCGCCAGCAGCTTGGGGAGTAACAGGGGGCTGAACACTGAAGCTTTCTTT

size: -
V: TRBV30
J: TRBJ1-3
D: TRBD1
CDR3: CAWSPLDRASGNTIYF
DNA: TGTGCCTGGAGCCCCCTGGACAGGGCCTCTGGAAACACCATATATTTT

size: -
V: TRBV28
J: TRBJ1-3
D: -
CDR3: CASIPGGSGNTIYF
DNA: TGTGCCAGCATCCCCGGGGGCTCTGGAAACACCATATATTTT

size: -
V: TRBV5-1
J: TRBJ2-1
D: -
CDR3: CASSGRWAAGANEQFF
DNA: TGCGCCAGCAGCGGGAGGTGGGCGGCGGGGGCCAATGAGCAGTTCTTC

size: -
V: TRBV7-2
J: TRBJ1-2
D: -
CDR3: CASSSDNNYGYTF
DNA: TGTGCCAGCAGCTCGGACAATAACTATGGCTACACCTTC

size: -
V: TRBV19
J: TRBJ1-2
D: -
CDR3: CASSLLSYGYTF
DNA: TGTGCCAGTAGTCTCCTCTCCTATGGCTACACCTTC